The 18 T cell receptor beta chains below come from one sample, sequenced in a study of blood T cell repertoires in COVID-19 (TCRdb year 2020). The library relied on the immunoSEQ multiplex PCR assay. TCRdb provides this immuneACCESS table in a form limited to in-frame rearrangements. Some clones are lacking; in checked studies, under half of them reflect an unresolved V gene, and why the rest are absent is not known. This sample comprises under 100,000 clones, roughly 80% of them detected only once. 18% of the sample is taken by the ten largest. Input material: peripheral blood. The receptors come from a man aged 80 or over with active or convalescent COVID-19.

This chain uses TRBV5-4 with TRBJ2-1; 14 positions match TRBD2. The CDR3 has 18 amino acids. The trim removed 8 bases at V and 1 base at J, leaving 11 bases unmatched. Germline CDR1 and CDR2: SGHNT and YYREEE (reference sequence). This CDR3 is CARVPGLAGENSYNEQFF. CDR3 DNA sequence: TGTGCCAGAGTTCCGGGACTAGCGGGAGAAAATTCCTACAATGAGCAGTTCTTC.

This clone was observed a handful of times. V gene TRBV18 combines with J gene TRBJ2-2, with D perhaps TRBD1 (5 bases). Trimming left V 2 bases short and J 9 bases short, with 16 bases between. From germline, CDR1 is KGHSH and CDR2 LQKENI. The CDR3 has 15 amino acids. CDR3 residues: CASSPEAGIGRELFF. The CDR3 DNA reads as TGTGCCAGCTCACCAGAGGCAGGGATAGGCCGGGAGCTGTTTTTT. The complete variable domain, with remaining parts taken from reference TRBV18 and TRBJ2-2, reads NAGVMQNPRHLVRRRGQEARLRCSPMKGHSHVYWYRQLPEEGLKFMVYLQKENIIDESGMPKERFSAEFPKEGPSILRIQQVVRGDSAAYFCASSPEAGIGRELFFGEGSRLTVL.

The genes are TRBV24-1 and TRBJ2-3; TRBD2 agrees at 7 bases. The CDR3 is 14 residues long. Trimming took 7 bases from V and 1 from J; bases not matched to a gene: 4. Per the germline V gene, CDR1 is KGHDR and CDR2 is SFDVKD. The CDR3 DNA reads TGTGCCACCAGACAAGCGGGACGCACAGATACGCAGTATTTT. Translating gives CATRQAGRTDTQYF.

V gene TRBV4-1 combines with J gene TRBJ1-4; D is undetermined. CDR1 is MGHRA and CDR2 is YSYEKL in the germline V gene. V dropped 1 base and J dropped 0 bases, with 6 bases sitting between them. This CDR3 contains 15 residues. CDR3 region: CASSQGPATNEKLFF. For the CDR3, the DNA is TGCGCCAGCAGCCAAGGTCCGGCAACTAATGAAAAACTGTTTTTT.

The chain links TRBV6-1 to TRBJ2-3; a possible D gene is TRBD2 (5 bases). Between the trimmed V and J ends, which lost 2 bases and 4 bases, there was a span of 13 bases. The CDR3 consists of 15 residues. The germline V gene encodes CDR1 MNHNS and CDR2 SASEGT. This CDR3 is CASSESRTRPDTQYF. CDR3 coding DNA: TGTGCCAGCAGTGAATCCCGGACTCGCCCAGATACGCAGTATTTT.

The chain couples TRBV7-8 to TRBJ1-2; 7 bases are a match to TRBD1. Germline-derived CDR1 and CDR2 are SGHVS and FQNEAQ. J gave up 1 base and V 5 bases, and 7 bases lay outside the gene matches. CDR3 size: 15 residues. The CDR3 here is CASSHLTGDNYGYTF. In nucleotides, the CDR3 is TGTGCCAGCAGCCACCTAACAGGGGATAACTATGGCTACACCTTC.

The genes are TRBV7-8 and TRBJ2-2; 11 bases align to TRBD2. The germline CDR1 and CDR2 sequences are SGHVS and FQNEAQ. The J segment lost 5 bases and the V segment lost 1 base, leaving 6 bases of the junction unmatched. This CDR3 spans 17 amino acids. The CDR3 DNA follows: TGTGCCAGCAGCTTAGGGCTAGCGGGAGGTCGGACCGGGGAGCTGTTTTTT. It yields the protein CASSLGLAGGRTGELFF.

The rearrangement links TRBV30 to TRBJ2-5; TRBD2 matches at 9 bases. The CDR3 covers 13 residues. Germline V gene sequence: CDR1 GTSNPN, CDR2 SVGIG (reference sequence). The CDR3 sequence: CVYRTSAQETQYF. The DNA for the CDR3 is TGTGTCTACCGGACTAGCGCCCAAGAGACCCAGTACTTC.

The chain is built from TRBV10-1 and TRBJ2-5; D perhaps matches TRBD1 (6 bases). Trimming shortened V by 4 bases and J by 2 bases, and 8 bases separated the two germline ends. The CDR3 loop spans 13 amino acids. The germline gives CDR1 WNHNN, CDR2 SYGVQD (reference sequence). CDR3 sequence: CASSGQEQETQYF. The CDR3 DNA sequence: TGCGCCAGCAGTGGACAGGAACAAGAGACCCAGTACTTC.

This clone was detected once. CDR3 sequence (DNA): TGTGCCAGCAGCTTACTAGCGGGAGGCACCGGGGAGCTGTTTTTT. Its translation is CASSLLAGGTGELFF. The chain combines TRBV7-9 with TRBJ2-2; 11 bases align to TRBD2. From germline, CDR1 is SEHNR and CDR2 FQNEAQ (reference sequence). After removal of 2 bases from V and 4 bases from J, the junction contained 0 bases not matched to a gene. The CDR3 consists of 15 residues.

The sample holds a few counts of this clone. The CDR3 loop is CASSHRQSSYEQYV. The CDR3 nucleotides read TGTGCCAGCAGCCACCGACAGAGCTCCTACGAGCAGTACGTC. This rearrangement joins TRBV4-2 to TRBJ2-7; D possibly corresponds to TRBD1 (5 bases). The V and J ends lost 3 bases and 0 bases respectively, with 9 bases between them. CDR1 and CDR2 (germline): LGHNA, YNFKEQ. CDR3 length: 14 residues.

Written as DNA, the CDR3 is TGTGCCAGCAGTTCAGGACAATACACAGATACGCAGTATTTT. Its protein is CASSSGQYTDTQYF. The chain joins TRBV2 to TRBJ2-3, with D possibly TRBD1 on 5 matching bases. This CDR3 contains 14 residues. Per the germline V gene, CDR1 is SNHLY and CDR2 is FYNNEI. With 5 bases removed from V and 2 bases from J, the gap between germline ends came to 11 bases.

The chain uses TRBV3-1 (or the pseudogene TRBV3-2) and TRBJ2-1; TRBD1 agrees at 8 bases. CDR1 and CDR2 from the germline V gene are LGHDT and YNNKEL (reference sequence). Losses at the gene ends were 0 bases for V and 5 bases for J; bases not matched to a gene: 3. There are 15 residues in the CDR3. The CDR3 nucleotides read TGTGCCAGCAGCCAAGATACGACAGGGGACAATGAGCAGTTCTTC. Its protein is CASSQDTTGDNEQFF.

V is TRBV18 and J is TRBJ2-1, with TRBD2 as a possible D gene (5 bases). The CDR3 is 14 amino acids. Per germline, CDR1 KGHSH and CDR2 LQKENI. Trimming removed 2 bases at V and 6 bases at J, with 11 bases between. The DNA of the CDR3 is TGTGCCAGCTCACCAACGGAGCGGAGCAATGAGCAGTTCTTC. Its translation is CASSPTERSNEQFF.

V usage is TRBV10-2 and J usage is TRBJ1-5; D is unresolved. The germline CDR1 and CDR2 sequences are WSHSY and SAAADI. The CDR3 is 14 amino acids. Trimming pared 4 bases from V and 2 bases from J, leaving 9 bases between. The CDR3 loop reads CASSAAAGNQPQHF. The CDR3, as DNA: TGCGCCAGCAGTGCAGCGGCTGGCAATCAGCCCCAGCATTTT.

The rearrangement uses TRBV2 and TRBJ2-3; D may be TRBD2 (7 bases). The ends were cut back, 6 bases at V and 3 bases at J, with 16 bases in the middle. Germline V lookup: CDR1 SNHLY, CDR2 FYNNEI. The length of the CDR3 is 15 residues. The CDR3 DNA reads as TGTGCCAGCAGAGAACGGGGGGCCGAGACAGATACGCAGTATTTT. This gives the protein CASRERGAETDTQYF.

DNA for the CDR3: TGTGCCAGCTCAAAAACAACGAACACTGAAGCTTTCTTT. Amino acid sequence: CASSKTTNTEAFF. The chain couples TRBV18 to TRBJ1-1; D unresolved. Germline V lookup: CDR1 KGHSH, CDR2 LQKENI. The CDR3 loop spans 13 amino acids. V was pared by 5 bases and J by 1 base, with 8 bases between.

This chain links TRBV11-3 with TRBJ2-3; a possible D gene is TRBD2 (6 bases). Trimming removed 6 bases from V and 2 bases from J, with 9 bases in between. The CDR3 is 13 amino acids. Germline CDR1 SGHNT, CDR2 YENEEA. CDR3 sequence: CASRAGPTDTQYF. CDR3 nucleotides: TGTGCCAGCAGAGCGGGTCCCACAGATACGCAGTATTTT.